What follows is one TCR beta chain and its context. 5'RACE primed at constant segments yielded TCR alpha and TCR beta cDNA libraries bearing sample barcodes and UMIs. MiXCR, run by TCRdb on the 5' RACE reads, gives a single entry per CDR3 protein. This sample has about 350,000 distinct CDR3 sequences, with about an eighth found just once. The data derive from a study of T-cell memory formation after mild COVID-19. V lost 2 bases and J 1 base, leaving 6 bases between the germline ends. This CDR3 contains 14 residues. Germline CDR1 is ENHRY and CDR2 is SYGVKD. This TCR derives from a man in his late teens or twenties who had mild COVID-19 (a few samples of this study predate the infection). Cell type and time point are not known. Material for sequencing was PBMCs or a T cell subset sorted from them (not recorded which). This chain joins TRBV10-3 and TRBJ1-3; no clear D. CDR3 in DNA: TGTGCCATCAGTGAGACGGGGTCTGGAAACACCATATATTTT. Its translation is CAISETGSGNTIYF.